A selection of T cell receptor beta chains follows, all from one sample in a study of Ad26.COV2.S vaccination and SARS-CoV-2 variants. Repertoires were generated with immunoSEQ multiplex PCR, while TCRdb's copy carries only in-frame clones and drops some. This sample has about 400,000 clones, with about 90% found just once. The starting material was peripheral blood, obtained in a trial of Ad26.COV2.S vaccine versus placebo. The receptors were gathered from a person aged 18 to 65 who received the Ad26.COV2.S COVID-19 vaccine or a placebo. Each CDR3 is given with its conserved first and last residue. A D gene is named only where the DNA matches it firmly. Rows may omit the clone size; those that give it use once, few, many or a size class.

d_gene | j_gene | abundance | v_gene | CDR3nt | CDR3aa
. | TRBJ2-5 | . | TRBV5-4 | TGTGCCAGCAGTAGGACAGAAGAGACCCAGTACTTC | CASSRTEETQYF
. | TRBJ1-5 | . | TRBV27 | TGTGCCAGCAGTTCGCCGGGAGCGGGACAGCCCCAGCATTTT | CASSSPGAGQPQHF
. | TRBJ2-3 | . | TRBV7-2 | TGTGCCAGCAGCTCCACCACCGGGGCGGATACGCAGTATTTT | CASSSTTGADTQYF
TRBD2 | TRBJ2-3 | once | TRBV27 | TGTGCCAGCTCTACTAGCGGACGAACAGATACGCAGTATTTT | CASSTSGRTDTQYF
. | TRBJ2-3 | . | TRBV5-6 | TGTGCCAGCAGCGGGTTGACAGTCACAGATACGCAGTATTTT | CASSGLTVTDTQYF
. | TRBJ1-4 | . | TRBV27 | TGTGCCAGCAGTCCCAGACAGGCGGTTAATGAAAAACTGTTTTTT | CASSPRQAVNEKLFF
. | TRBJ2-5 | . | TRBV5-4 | TGTGCCAGCAGCCAAAGCATAGGGCAAGAGACCCAGTACTTC | CASSQSIGQETQYF
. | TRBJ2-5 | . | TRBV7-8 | TGTGCCAGCAGCTTACTAGGTGGTGGCCAAGAGACCCAGTACTTC | CASSLLGGGQETQYF
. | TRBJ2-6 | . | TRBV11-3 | TGTGCCAGCAGAGGCCCTGGCTGGGGGCCAACCTCTGGGGCCAACGTCCTGACTTTC | CASRGPGWGPTSGANVLTF
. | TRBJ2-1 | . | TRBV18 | TGTGCCAGCTCACCAGGCGGGTGGAATGAGCAGTTCTTC | CASSPGGWNEQFF
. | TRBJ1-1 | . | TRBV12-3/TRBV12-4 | TGTGCCAGCAGTGTACAGGGAACTGAAGCTTTCTTT | CASSVQGTEAFF
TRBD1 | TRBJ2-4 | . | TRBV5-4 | TGTGCCAGCAGCTTGCCGGACAGGCCCCTAGCCAAAAACATTCAGTACTTC | CASSLPDRPLAKNIQYF
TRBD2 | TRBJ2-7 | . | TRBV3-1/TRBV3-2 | TGTGCCAGCAGCCAAGGAACCGGGGGGGCGGAGTACGAGCAGTACTTC | CASSQGTGGAEYEQYF
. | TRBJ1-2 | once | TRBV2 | TGTGCCAGCAGCCTCGCCGGGACCAAGGGTGATCACACCTTC | CASSLAGTKGDHTF
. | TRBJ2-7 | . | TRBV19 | TGTGCCAGTAGTATAGGGTTAAGCGCCTACGAGCAGTACTTC | CASSIGLSAYEQYF
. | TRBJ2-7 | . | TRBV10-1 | TGCGCCAGCAGAGCCGACGGACCGAGCTTATCCTACGAGCAGTACTTC | CASRADGPSLSYEQYF
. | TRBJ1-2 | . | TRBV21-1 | TGTGCCAGCAGCAAAGCGAAAGGTCGCTATGGCTACACCTTC | CASSKAKGRYGYTF
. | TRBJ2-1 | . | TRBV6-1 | TGTGCCAGCAGTGATTTTGGCCCTTTGGACAATGAGCAGTTCTTC | CASSDFGPLDNEQFF
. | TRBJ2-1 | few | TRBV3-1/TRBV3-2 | TGTGCCAGCAGCCTCCGGGCCCACAATGAGCAGTTCTTC | CASSLRAHNEQFF
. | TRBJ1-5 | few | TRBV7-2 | TGTGCCAGCAGCTTAAACAGGGATAGCAATCAGCCCCAGCATTTT | CASSLNRDSNQPQHF
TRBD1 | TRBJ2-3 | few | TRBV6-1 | TGTGCCAGCACTGAACAGACAGGGGGCACAGATACGCAGTATTTT | CASTEQTGGTDTQYF
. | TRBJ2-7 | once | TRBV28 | TGTGCCAGCAGAGACCCAAGGGGGATCAACGAGCAGTACTTC | CASRDPRGINEQYF
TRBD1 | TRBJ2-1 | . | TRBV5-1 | TGCGCCAGCAGCATGACAGGGGGCACCTACAATGAGCAGTTCTTC | CASSMTGGTYNEQFF
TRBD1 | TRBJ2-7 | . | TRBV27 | TGTGCCAGCAGTCCGGGGGACAGGTTTGGGGCGCAGTACTTC | CASSPGDRFGAQYF
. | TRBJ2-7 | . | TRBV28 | TGTGCCAGCACGACTAGCTCCTACGAGCAGTACTTC | CASTTSSYEQYF
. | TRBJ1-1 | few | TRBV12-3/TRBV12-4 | TGTGCCAGCAACTTCGGAGGGAACACTGAAGCTTTCTTT | CASNFGGNTEAFF
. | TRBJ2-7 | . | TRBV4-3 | TGCGCCAGCAGCCAAGATGCAGGGGGGGTCACCTACGAGCAGTACTTC | CASSQDAGGVTYEQYF
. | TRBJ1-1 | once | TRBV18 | TGTGCCAGCTCACCCGGTGGAGGGGAGAACACTGAAGCTTTCTTT | CASSPGGGENTEAFF
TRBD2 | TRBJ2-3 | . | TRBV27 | TGTGCCAGCAGTCCCGCGGGACTAGTCCCAGATACGCAGTATTTT | CASSPAGLVPDTQYF
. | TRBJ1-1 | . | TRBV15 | TGTGCCACCAGCAGAGCGCAGGGTACTGAAGCTTTCTTT | CATSRAQGTEAFF
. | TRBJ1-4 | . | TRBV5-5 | TGTGCCAGCAGCTTGGCGTTTCAGGGATTAACTAATGAAAAACTGTTTTTT | CASSLAFQGLTNEKLFF
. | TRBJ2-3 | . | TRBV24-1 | TGTGCCTCCTCCTCGCGGTTCACAGATACGCAGTATTTT | CASSSRFTDTQYF
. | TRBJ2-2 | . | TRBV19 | TGTGCCAGTAGTAGGACTCCGAGACGGGACTTAAACACCGGGGAGCTGTTTTTT | CASSRTPRRDLNTGELFF
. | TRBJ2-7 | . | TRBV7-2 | TGTGCCAGCACCCTTCGCGGCACCGCCTACGAGCAGTACTTC | CASTLRGTAYEQYF
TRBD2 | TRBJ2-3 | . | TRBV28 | TGTGCCAGCAGCGGACTAGCGGGGGGCCATCACACAGATACGCAGTATTTT | CASSGLAGGHHTDTQYF
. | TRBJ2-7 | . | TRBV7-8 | TGTGCCAGCAGCTTAGGGGCAGGGGCCAACTACGAGCAGTACTTC | CASSLGAGANYEQYF